The source of this T cell receptor (beta chain) is a study of cytomegalovirus exposure and HLA in healthy donors. With respect to this clone: No antigen is known for it.

The germline CDR1 and CDR2 sequences are LGHNT and FRNRAP. This CDR3 spans 19 amino acids. The V segment lost 0 bases and the J segment 3 bases; nucleotides outside the gene matches: 12. Amplification used 60 Vbeta primers and 13 Jbeta primers. Data came from immunoSEQ multiplex PCR; TCRdb stores just in-frame clones and leaves some out. The table has approximately 170,000 clones, roughly 80% seen once. General study findings and limits: Accounts indicate the classifier identified cytomegalovirus status with strong specificity and sensitivity.

The clonotype was recovered from a human donor in good health. Sequenced: PBMCs. V is TRBV12-5 and J is TRBJ2-3; TRBD1 agrees at 10 bases. The CDR3: CASGLVDLGRDRGTDTQYF. CDR3 bases: TGTGCTAGTGGTTTGGTAGACTTGGGTAGGGACAGGGGAACAGATACGCAGTATTTT.